These 18 T cell receptor beta chains came from one sample sequenced in a study of cytomegalovirus exposure and HLA in healthy donors. The study ran its PCR with 60 Vbeta and 13 Jbeta primers. Profiled with immunoSEQ multiplex PCR; TCRdb holds only in-frame clones, not every one. Its clone listing holds 150,000 to 200,000 clones. The sample consisted of PBMCs. The receptors derive from a woman under 30 in good health and CMV-seropositive.

The chain has TRBV9 and TRBJ2-1; 7 bases align to TRBD2. The ends lost 3 bases at V and 8 bases at J; junction bases unmatched: 2. The germline CDR1 and CDR2 sequences are SGDLS and YYNGEE. The CDR3 has 12 residues. Here the CDR3 DNA reads TGTGCCAGCAGCGGGACTAGTTATGAGCAGTTCTTC. Encoded protein: CASSGTSYEQFF.

V is TRBV10-3 and J is TRBJ2-7; TRBD2 matches at 8 bases. This CDR3 is built from 13 residues. The V segment lost 5 bases and the J segment 9 bases; nucleotides outside the gene matches: 9. Germline CDR1 ENHRY, CDR2 SYGVKD. The CDR3 bases are TGTGCCATCAGTCCTAGCGGGTCGACGGGGCAGTACTTC. Its translation: CAISPSGSTGQYF.

The V gene is TRBV29-1, the J gene TRBJ2-1; 11 nucleotides match TRBD2. Trimming removed 0 bases from V and 9 bases from J; junction bases left unmatched: 13. This CDR3 contains 17 residues. The germline V gene has CDR1 SQVTM and CDR2 ANQGSEA. CDR3 DNA: TGCAGCGTTGAAGATCGAGGAACTAGCGGGAGATTGGGTGAGCAGTTCTTC. This encodes CSVEDRGTSGRLGEQFF.

The chain recombines TRBV7-9 with TRBJ2-3; D is unresolved. CDR1 and CDR2 from the germline V gene are SEHNR and FQNEAQ (reference sequence). The CDR3 length is 17 residues. V gave up 4 bases and J gave up 5 bases, with 22 bases separating them. Here the CDR3 DNA reads TGTGCCAGCAGCTCTGCCCTTATGTCCCATCGAGGAGATACGCAGTATTTT. Translating it yields CASSSALMSHRGDTQYF. The variable domain in full, with the rest retrieved from reference TRBV7-9 and TRBJ2-3, is DTGVSQNPRHKITKRGQNVTFRCDPISEHNRLYWYRQTLGQGPEFLTYFQNEAQLEKSRLLSDRFSAERPKGSFSTLEIQRTEQGDSAMYLCASSSALMSHRGDTQYFGPGTRLTVL.

This sequence joins TRBV5-6 and TRBJ1-3, with D perhaps TRBD1 (5 bases). The CDR3 runs 14 residues. The germline V gene has CDR1 SGHDT and CDR2 YYEEEE. V was cut by 2 bases and J by 5 bases, with 11 bases left in between. Written as DNA, the CDR3 is TGTGCCAGCAGCTTAGGACGGACAAGAAACACCATATATTTT. Translating it yields CASSLGRTRNTIYF.

The chain uses TRBV10-3 and TRBJ2-5; D is perhaps TRBD1 (5 bases). From germline, CDR1 is ENHRY and CDR2 SYGVKD. V was clipped by 6 bases and J by 2 bases, with 10 bases between them. The CDR3 is 13 residues long. The CDR3 nucleotides read TGTGCCATCAGATCGACAGAACAAGAGACCCAGTACTTC. This gives the protein CAIRSTEQETQYF.

This chain's CDR3 is CAWSTRQGAIRSYEQYF. CDR3 nucleotide sequence: TGTGCCTGGAGTACAAGACAGGGGGCGATTCGGTCCTACGAGCAGTACTTC. This rearrangement joins TRBV30 to TRBJ2-7; 10 nucleotides line up with TRBD1. The V gene end was trimmed by 2 bases and the J gene end by 1 base; junction bases not matched to a gene: 11. The CDR3 consists of 17 residues. CDR1 and CDR2 (germline): GTSNPN, SVGIG (reference sequence). Combining the CDR3 with reference TRBV30 and TRBJ2-7 gives the whole variable domain SQTIHQWPATLVQPVGSPLSLECTVEGTSNPNLYWYRQAAGRGLQLLFYSVGIGQISSEVPQNLSASRPQDRQFILSSKKLLLSDSGFYLCAWSTRQGAIRSYEQYFGPGTRLTVT.

This chain joins TRBV5-6 and TRBJ2-5, with 9 nucleotides matching TRBD2. The junction had 12 bases not matched to a gene; V was cut back by 4 bases and J by 5 bases. The CDR3 extends over 16 amino acids. Germline V lookup: CDR1 SGHDT, CDR2 YYEEEE. The CDR3 region is CASSATSGWVDETQYF. The CDR3 bases are TGTGCCAGCAGCGCAACTAGCGGGTGGGTCGACGAGACCCAGTACTTC.

The CDR3 nucleotides read TGTGCCAGCACCCCACAGGGGCTCTCCTACGAGCAGTACTTC. Translation gives CASTPQGLSYEQYF. The V gene is TRBV27, the J gene TRBJ2-7; the match to TRBD1 covers 7 bases. The CDR3 length is 14 residues. The V gene end was trimmed by 7 bases and the J gene end by 0 bases; junction bases not matched to a gene: 6. Germline CDR1 and CDR2: MNHEY and SMNVEV (reference sequence).

The genes are TRBV15 and TRBJ2-7, with 7 bases aligning to TRBD1. V was clipped by 1 base and J by 4 bases; unmatched bases: 10. CDR1 LNHNV and CDR2 YYDKDF come from the germline V gene (reference sequence). CDR3 length: 16 amino acids. CDR3 residues: CATSRAGAGGGYEQYF. CDR3 nucleotides: TGTGCCACCAGCAGAGCCGGGGCAGGGGGTGGGTACGAGCAGTACTTC.

With respect to this clone: Additional DNA sequences in this sample encode the identical CDR3. CDR3: CASSLGGGGTEAFF. The CDR3 nucleotides read TGCGCCAGCAGCTTGGGGGGGGGCGGAACTGAAGCTTTCTTT. This chain joins TRBV5-1 and TRBJ1-1, with TRBD1 as a possible D gene (6 bases). The V gene's germline CDR1 is SGHRS and CDR2 YFSETQ. Trimming cost V 0 bases and J 5 bases, with 11 bases left between them. The CDR3 is 14 residues long.

V and J are TRBV7-8 and TRBJ1-2, with a possible D match to TRBD1 (5 bases). The CDR3 has 16 residues. Trimming pared 5 bases from V and 5 bases from J, leaving 21 bases between. Looked up from germline, CDR1 is SGHVS and CDR2 is FQNEAQ. CDR3 in amino acids: CASSARGGTLGYGYTF. CDR3 in DNA: TGTGCCAGCAGCGCCCGGGGCGGGACTTTGGGTTATGGCTACACCTTC.

The rearrangement links TRBV7-9 to TRBJ1-2, with D unclear. The V gene lost 0 bases and the J gene lost 3 bases, with 17 bases spanning the gap. In germline, CDR1 is SEHNR, CDR2 FQNEAQ (reference sequence). This CDR3 is 17 amino acids long. The CDR3, as DNA: TGTGCCAGCAGCTTAGCGCAATCAGGCGGGGAACACTATGGCTACACCTTC. It is translated as CASSLAQSGGEHYGYTF. Filled out from reference TRBV7-9 and TRBJ1-2, the complete variable domain reads DTGVSQNPRHKITKRGQNVTFRCDPISEHNRLYWYRQTLGQGPEFLTYFQNEAQLEKSRLLSDRFSAERPKGSFSTLEIQRTEQGDSAMYLCASSLAQSGGEHYGYTFGSGTRLTVV.

The V and J genes are TRBV6-5 and TRBJ2-5; 9 positions agree with TRBD1. The DNA end is a closer match to TRBJ2-7, so the J assignment may be wrong. Germline V gives CDR1 MNHEY, CDR2 SVGAGI. The CDR3 totals 16 residues. DNA for the CDR3: TGTGCCAGCAGTTACACGACAACAGGGGGCCGCTACGAGCAGTACTTC. Protein sequence: CASSYTTTGGRYEQYF.

The chain carries TRBV7-2 and TRBJ1-6; possibly TRBD1 for D (6 bases). CDR3 size: 14 residues. The germline V gene encodes CDR1 SGHTA and CDR2 FQGNSA. V lost 5 bases and J lost 6, with 11 bases in between. CDR3 DNA: TGTGCCAGCAGCCCTGTGGGGGCTAATTCACCCCTCCACTTT. This sequence encodes CASSPVGANSPLHF.

The CDR3 protein is CASSYLNEQYF. The CDR3 DNA is TGTGCCAGCAGCTACCTTAACGAGCAGTACTTC. V usage is TRBV6-5 and J usage is TRBJ2-7; D call uncertain. CDR1 is MNHEY and CDR2 is SVGAGI in the germline V gene. The CDR3 totals 11 residues. Trimming removed 6 bases from V and 5 bases from J, with 8 bases in between.

The genes are TRBV5-4 and TRBJ1-1, with a weak D call TRBD1 (6 bases). V was clipped by 2 bases and J by 3 bases, with 14 bases between them. The CDR3 has 15 amino acids. Germline loops: CDR1 SGHNT, CDR2 YYREEE (reference sequence). The CDR3 DNA is TGTGCCAGCAGCTTCACGAAGGGGGGGGACACTGAAGCTTTCTTT. Protein sequence: CASSFTKGGDTEAFF.

The chain is built from TRBV5-1 and TRBJ2-7, with 12 bases identical to TRBD1. Trimming cost V 4 bases and J 6 bases; bases outside gene matches: 8. Germline V lookup: CDR1 SGHRS, CDR2 YFSETQ. The CDR3 loop spans 15 amino acids. The CDR3 region has the DNA TGCGCCAGCAGCGGGACAGGGGGCGGCGGTACCGAGCAGTACTTC. It specifies CASSGTGGGGTEQYF. The variable domain in full, with the rest retrieved from reference TRBV5-1 and TRBJ2-7, is KAGVTQTPRYLIKTRGQQVTLSCSPISGHRSVSWYQQTPGQGLQFLFEYFSETQRNKGNFPGRFSGRQFSNSRSEMNVSTLELGDSALYLCASSGTGGGGTEQYFGPGTRLTVT.